This TCR beta chain was observed in a study of metastatic and nonmetastatic thyroid tumors. No patient had received any treatment before thyroid surgery. Many counts were recorded for this clone. Per germline, CDR1 SGHDT and CDR2 YYEEEE. The germline V and J ends were trimmed by 4 bases and 1 base, with 12 bases remaining between them. The CDR3 totals 15 residues. Via MiXCR, TCRdb re-called the PCR reads. The sample lists 35,000 to 50,000 clones; less than 3.5% were seen once. The chain couples TRBV5-6 to TRBJ1-5; a weak D match, TRBD1 (6 bases). The material sequenced was blood. The source is a female donor with papillary thyroid cancer or a benign thyroid nodule (not recorded which). Some clones in this sample may be carry-over from other donors' samples. CDR3: CASSQRGGSNQPQHF. The CDR3 DNA reads as TGTGCCAGCAGCCAAAGGGGGGGAAGCAATCAGCCCCAGCATTTT.